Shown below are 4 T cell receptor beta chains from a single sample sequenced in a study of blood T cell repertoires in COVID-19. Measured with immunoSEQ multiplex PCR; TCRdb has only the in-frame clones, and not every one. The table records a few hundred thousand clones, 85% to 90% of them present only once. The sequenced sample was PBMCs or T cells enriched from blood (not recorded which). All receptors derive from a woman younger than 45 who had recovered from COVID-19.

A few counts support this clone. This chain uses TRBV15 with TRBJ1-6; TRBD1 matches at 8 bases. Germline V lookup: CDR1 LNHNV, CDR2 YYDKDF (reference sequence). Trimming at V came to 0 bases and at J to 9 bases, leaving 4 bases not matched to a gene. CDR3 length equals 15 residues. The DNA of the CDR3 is TGTGCCACCAGCAGAGATCAGGGGGCAGGTTCACCCCTCCACTTT. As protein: CATSRDQGAGSPLHF.

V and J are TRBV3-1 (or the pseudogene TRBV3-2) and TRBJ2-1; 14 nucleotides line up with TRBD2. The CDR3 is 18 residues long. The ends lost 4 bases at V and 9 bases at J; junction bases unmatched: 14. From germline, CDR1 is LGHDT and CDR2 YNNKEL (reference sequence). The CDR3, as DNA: TGTGCCAGCAGCCCGGGACTAGCGGGGGTAAAAAGGGGTACTGAGCAGTTCTTC. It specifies CASSPGLAGVKRGTEQFF.

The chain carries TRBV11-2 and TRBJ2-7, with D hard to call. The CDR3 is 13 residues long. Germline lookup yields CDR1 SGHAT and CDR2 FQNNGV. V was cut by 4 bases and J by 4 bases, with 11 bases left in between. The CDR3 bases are TGTGCCAGCAGCTCTGTGGGCCTGTACGAGCAGTACTTC. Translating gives CASSSVGLYEQYF.

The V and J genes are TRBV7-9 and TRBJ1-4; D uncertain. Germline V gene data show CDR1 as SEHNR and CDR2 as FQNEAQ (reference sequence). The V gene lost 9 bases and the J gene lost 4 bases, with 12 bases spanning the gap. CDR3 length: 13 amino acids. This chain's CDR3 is CASEGYGNEKLFF. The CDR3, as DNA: TGTGCCAGTGAGGGTTATGGTAATGAAAAACTGTTTTTT. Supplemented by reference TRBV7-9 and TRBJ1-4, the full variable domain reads DTGVSQNPRHKITKRGQNVTFRCDPISEHNRLYWYRQTLGQGPEFLTYFQNEAQLEKSRLLSDRFSAERPKGSFSTLEIQRTEQGDSAMYLCASEGYGNEKLFFGSGTQLSVL.